Shown below are 16 T cell receptor beta chains from a single sample sequenced in a study of CD8+ T cells in alopecia areata. Cutaneous lymph nodes were pooled and cells sorted by CD4, CD8alpha, NKG2D, NKG2ACE and more. TCR sequencing used cDNA made by reverse transcription of extracted RNA. TCRdb keeps only in-frame clones here, not all; method: immunoSEQ multiplex PCR. In total the sample includes 250,000 or so clones, none of them seen once. Sequences were obtained from CD4+ T cells sorted from a lymph node. Source of these receptors: a C3H/HeJ mouse with alopecia areata. For this mouse line, the MHC haplotype is H2-k.

In the case of this clone: Each gene name is a mouse one. Coverage ceases 4 residues before the CDR3 finishes, and the germline J gene fills in the end. This CDR3 is also generated by other DNA sequences in the sample. This sequence joins TRBV5 and TRBJ2-3, with TRBD1 as a possible D gene (7 bases). Per the germline V gene, CDR1 is LGHNA and CDR2 is YNLKQL (reference sequence). Trimming shortened V by 4 bases and J by 0 bases, and 14 bases separated the two germline ends. The CDR3 covers 16 residues. This chain's CDR3 is CASSPRQGGSAETLYF. The covered CDR3 bases are TGTGCCAGCAGCCCCCGCCAGGGGGGAAGTGCAGAA.

Of note for this clone: The gene names given are mouse names. The read terminates 4 residues ahead of where the CDR3 ends, so the germline J gene completes it. The chain recombines TRBV1 with TRBJ2-1; no clear D. The V end lost 3 bases, the J end lost 3 bases, and 3 bases lay between the germline ends. The CDR3 totals 12 residues. The germline gives CDR1 NSQYPW, CDR2 LRSPGD (reference sequence). The sequenced CDR3 bases are TGCACCTGCAGTGCCTTCTATGCT. Translation: CTCSAFYA. The CDR3 in its entirety is CTCSAFYAEQFF.

In this sample, this clone turned up a few times. Mouse gene names and germline throughout. The read terminates 4 residues ahead of where the CDR3 ends, so the germline J gene completes it. The V gene is TRBV13-3, the J gene TRBJ2-7, with TRBD2 matching 9 bases. The CDR3 has 13 residues. Germline values: CDR1 NNHDY, CDR2 SYVADS. The DNA read from the CDR3 is TGTGCCAGCAGTCGACTGGGGGTTTAT. It is translated as CASSRLGVY. The entire CDR3 sequence reads CASSRLGVYEQYF.

With respect to this clone: Gene names denote mouse genes. The CDR3 end is not reached by the read, which stops 4 residues before it; the germline J gene fills it in. The V and J genes are TRBV13-2 and TRBJ2-2, with 7 positions matching TRBD1. Unmatched junction bases numbered 8, after V lost 3 bases and J lost 0 bases. The V gene's germline CDR1 is NNHNN and CDR2 SYGAGS (reference sequence). The length of the CDR3 is 17 residues. CDR3 bases read: TGTGCCAGCGGTGCCAAGGACAGGCAAGCAAACACCGGG. Its protein product is CASGAKDRQANTG. The whole CDR3 protein reads CASGAKDRQANTGQLYF.

To note about this clone: The gene names given are mouse names. This chain's CDR3 is CTCSAAQGNSDYTF. The sequenced CDR3 bases are TGCACCTGCAGTGCAGCACAGGGGAACTCC. This chain uses TRBV1 with TRBJ1-2; the match to TRBD1 covers 7 bases. The read ends 4 residues before the CDR3 terminus; that terminus is restored from the germline J gene. CDR1 and CDR2 (germline): NSQYPW, LRSPGD (reference sequence). Trimming at V came to 1 base and at J to 2 bases, leaving 1 base not matched to a gene. This CDR3 has 14 amino acids. Supplemented by reference TRBV1 and TRBJ1-2, the full variable domain reads VTLLEQNPRWRLVPRGQAVNLRCILKNSQYPWMSWYQQDLQKQLQWLFTLRSPGDKEVKSLPGADYLATRVTDTELRLQVANMSQGRTLYCTCSAAQGNSDYTFGSGTRLLVI.

This clone appeared a few times. Genes and germline are mouse. The read finishes 4 residues shy of the CDR3 end, and the germline J gene is used to complete it. V usage is TRBV13-1 and J usage is TRBJ2-1; D may be TRBD2 (6 bases). Trimming took 1 base from V and 3 from J, leaving 14 bases between them. The CDR3 runs to 16 residues. CDR1 is NSHNY, CDR2 SYGAGN, per germline. CDR3 region: CASSDHLGPFYAEQFF. The sequenced part of the CDR3 DNA is TGTGCCAGCAGTGATCATCTGGGGCCCTTCTATGCT.

This clone was seen more than once but under ten times. The gene symbols are mouse symbols. From the germline J gene comes the end of the CDR3, since the read stops 4 residues before it. This rearrangement joins TRBV1 to TRBJ2-5, with TRBD1 matching 7 bases. This CDR3 contains 14 residues. Germline-derived CDR1 and CDR2 are NSQYPW and LRSPGD (reference sequence). CDR3 DNA, as far as it was read: TGCACCTGCAGTGGCTCGGGACAGAAAGAC. This codes for CTCSGSGQKD. The full-length CDR3 reads as CTCSGSGQKDTQYF. The whole variable domain, filled in from reference TRBV1 and TRBJ2-5, reads VTLLEQNPRWRLVPRGQAVNLRCILKNSQYPWMSWYQQDLQKQLQWLFTLRSPGDKEVKSLPGADYLATRVTDTELRLQVANMSQGRTLYCTCSGSGQKDTQYFGPGTRLLVL.

Regarding this clone: The germline and genes are mouse ones. The CDR3 goes on 4 residues after the read ends, and that part is filled in from the germline J gene. The rearrangement links TRBV5 to TRBJ2-1; D not resolved. CDR3 length equals 15 residues. Trimming removed 2 bases from V and 0 bases from J, with 8 bases in between. Germline values: CDR1 LGHNA, CDR2 YNLKQL (reference sequence). The DNA read from the CDR3 is TGTGCCAGCAGCCAACCGCAGGCTAACTATGCT. Translation: CASSQPQANYA. The entire CDR3 protein reads CASSQPQANYAEQFF.

A note on this clone: Here the gene names and germline are mouse. Sequencing ends 4 residues short of the CDR3 end; the germline J gene provides the rest. The same CDR3 can be traced to other DNA sequences in this sample. J is TRBJ2-2 and V is TRBV31; perhaps TRBD1 as D (5 bases). V lost 0 bases, J lost 1 base, and 6 bases lay in between. This CDR3 region has 14 residues. Germline V gene data show CDR1 as GKSSPN and CDR2 as SITVG. The covered CDR3 bases are TGTGCCTGGAGTCTAGGACAAAACACCGGG. Translating gives CAWSLGQNTG. The entire CDR3 protein reads CAWSLGQNTGQLYF.

As concerns this clone: Gene names denote mouse genes. Read coverage stops 4 residues before the CDR3 terminus; the germline J gene supplies the remainder. The genes are TRBV31 and TRBJ2-3; tentatively, D is TRBD1 (5 bases). CDR1 is GKSSPN, CDR2 SITVG, per germline. The CDR3 extends over 13 amino acids. V was cut by 3 bases and J by 2 bases, with 9 bases left in between. The CDR3 is CAWRPDNAETLYF. The CDR3 bases that were read are TGTGCCTGGAGGCCGGACAATGCAGAA.

As to this clone: Gene and germline names: mouse. The read is 4 residues too short to cover the CDR3 end, so that end is filled in from the germline J gene. V gene TRBV13-1 combines with J gene TRBJ1-2, with 8 bases matching TRBD1. The CDR3 is 14 amino acids. Trimming at V came to 4 bases and at J to 3 bases, leaving 5 bases not matched to a gene. Germline V lookup: CDR1 NSHNY, CDR2 SYGAGN. CDR3 DNA (partial): TGTGCCAGCAGTATCGCAGGGGGCGACTCC. Translating it yields CASSIAGGDS. The whole CDR3 protein is CASSIAGGDSDYTF.

This clone has a handful of counts. Genes and germline are mouse. Other DNA sequences of this sample code for an identical CDR3. CDR3 bases read: TGTGCCAGCAGCCGCGGACAGGGGGCAAACTCC. Its protein product is CASSRGQGANS. The complete CDR3 sequence is CASSRGQGANSDYTF. V usage is TRBV5 and J usage is TRBJ1-2; 10 bases agree with TRBD1. The missing CDR3 end, 4 residues past where the read stops, is filled in from the germline J gene. Germline V gene sequence: CDR1 LGHNA, CDR2 YNLKQL (reference sequence). The junction had 2 bases not matched to a gene; V was cut back by 4 bases and J by 0 bases. The CDR3 is 15 residues long.

This clone was picked up a small number of times. The listed genes are named as in mouse. The observed sequence ends 4 residues before the CDR3 terminus, with the missing tail filled in from the germline J gene. The chain recombines TRBV1 with TRBJ2-5; 8 bases are shared with TRBD2. Germline assignment: CDR1 NSQYPW and CDR2 LRSPGD (reference sequence). There are 14 residues in the CDR3. J was trimmed by 3 bases and V by 4 bases; bases with no gene match: 3. The covered CDR3 bases are TGCACCTGCAGTGAGACTGGGGTTCAAGAC. The encoded protein is CTCSETGVQD. The whole CDR3 protein is CTCSETGVQDTQYF.

In regard to this clone: Here the gene names and germline are mouse. The sequence runs out 4 residues before the end of the CDR3; the remainder is reconstructed from the germline J gene. V usage is TRBV13-1 and J usage is TRBJ2-2; 9 bases align to TRBD1. V lost 2 bases, J lost 2 bases, and 10 bases stayed unmatched. CDR3 size: 18 residues. Germline CDR1 and CDR2: NSHNY and SYGAGN. The CDR3 is CASSDPTGTGSNTGQLYF. The CDR3 DNA, read in part, is TGTGCCAGCAGTGACCCCACCGGGACAGGGAGCAACACCGGG.

Regarding this clone: Gene names are the mouse ones. The read is 4 residues too short to cover the CDR3 end, so that end is filled in from the germline J gene. The V call is TRBV13-1, the J call TRBJ2-1; the match to TRBD1 covers 8 bases. Per the germline V gene, CDR1 is NSHNY and CDR2 is SYGAGN. The V gene end was trimmed by 5 bases and the J gene end by 6 bases; junction bases not matched to a gene: 4. This CDR3 is built from 13 residues. The part of the CDR3 DNA that was read is TGTGCCAGCAGCTCAGGGGGCCGTGCT. The encoded protein is CASSSGGRA. The CDR3 in full is CASSSGGRAEQFF.

Regarding this clone: Mouse gene names and germline throughout. The sequence runs out 4 residues before the end of the CDR3; the remainder is reconstructed from the germline J gene. This chain connects TRBV12-1 to TRBJ2-7, with TRBD1 as a possible D gene (6 bases). Germline loops: CDR1 SGHSN, CDR2 HYEKVE. This CDR3 region has 13 residues. The CDR3 reads CASSIGTRYEQYF. The CDR3 bases that were read are TGTGCCAGCTCTATCGGGACAAGATAT.